Listed below are T cell receptor beta chains from one sample, sequenced in a study of OX40 agonist ivuxolimab in advanced cancers. The repertoire was sequenced with immunoSEQ multiplex PCR; TCRdb's copy has only in-frame clones and lacks some. The table shows fewer than 140,000 clones, with 90% occurring only once. The input for sequencing was CD4+ or CD8+ T cells sorted from blood, taken in a trial of the OX40 agonist ivuxolimab. Every receptor here comes from an adult with an advanced solid tumor such as melanoma, head and neck, liver or kidney cancer. Each CDR3 is given with its conserved first and last residue. Fields, in order: V gene, J gene, D gene, clone size, CDR3 protein, CDR3 DNA. The D gene is left open where the match is weak. The size field is filled for only some rows; it gives once, few, many or a size class.

TRBV6-1	TRBJ2-7	.	once	CASEDSKGPYEQYF	TGTGCCAGCGAGGACAGCAAGGGGCCCTACGAGCAGTACTTC
TRBV7-2	TRBJ2-3	.	.	CASSPYGDTQYF	TGTGCCAGCAGCCCCTATGGGGATACGCAGTATTTT
TRBV11-2	TRBJ1-1	.	.	CASSLGEIGEAFF	TGTGCCAGCAGCTTAGGCGAAATAGGTGAAGCTTTCTTT
TRBV7-9	TRBJ1-5	TRBD1	few	CASSSGGGSNQPQHF	TGTGCCAGCAGCTCAGGGGGAGGCAGCAATCAGCCCCAGCATTTT
TRBV6-1	TRBJ1-3	.	.	CASSAGAYSGNTIYF	TGTGCCAGCAGTGCAGGGGCGTACTCTGGAAACACCATATATTTT
TRBV7-8	TRBJ1-6	TRBD1	.	CASSFLRDSYNSPLHF	TGTGCCAGCAGCTTTCTCCGGGACAGCTATAATTCACCCCTCCACTTT
TRBV6-5	TRBJ1-2	.	.	CASSPVNYGYTF	TGTGCCAGCAGCCCGGTAAACTATGGCTACACCTTC
TRBV7-6	TRBJ2-2	TRBD1	.	CASRGTGNTGELFF	TGTGCCAGCCGCGGGACAGGGAACACCGGGGAGCTGTTTTTT
TRBV6-5	TRBJ1-3	.	.	CASSYRDGLNTIYF	TGTGCCAGCAGTTACCGGGACGGCTTAAACACCATATATTTT
TRBV6-1	TRBJ2-7	TRBD1	.	CASNPGQGAPYEQYF	TGTGCCAGCAACCCCGGACAGGGGGCTCCCTACGAGCAGTACTTC
TRBV21-1	TRBJ1-5	.	.	CASSKRGRAFQPQHF	TGTGCCAGCAGCAAACGGGGTAGGGCGTTCCAGCCCCAGCATTTT
TRBV28	TRBJ1-1	.	once	CASSLSGGRSVEAFF	TGTGCCAGCAGTTTATCCGGGGGCCGGTCGGTGGAAGCTTTCTTT
TRBV6-5	TRBJ2-7	TRBD1	.	CASSSDRGSYEQYF	TGTGCCAGCAGTTCCGACAGGGGGTCCTACGAGCAGTACTTC